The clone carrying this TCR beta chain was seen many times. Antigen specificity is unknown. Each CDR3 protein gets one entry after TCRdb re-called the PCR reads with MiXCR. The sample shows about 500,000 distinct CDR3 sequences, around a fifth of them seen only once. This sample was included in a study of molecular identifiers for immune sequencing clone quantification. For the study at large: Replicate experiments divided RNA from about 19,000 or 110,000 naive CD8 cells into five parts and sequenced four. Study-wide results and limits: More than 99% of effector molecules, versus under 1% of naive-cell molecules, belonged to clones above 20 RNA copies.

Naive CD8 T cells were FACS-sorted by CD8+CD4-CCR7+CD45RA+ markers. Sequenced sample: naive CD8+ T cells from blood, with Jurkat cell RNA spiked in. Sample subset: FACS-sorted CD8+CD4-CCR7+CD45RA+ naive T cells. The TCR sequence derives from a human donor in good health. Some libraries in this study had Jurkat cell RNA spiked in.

The CDR3 DNA reads TGTGCCAGCGAACCTCTAGCGGGTTCTAGCACAGATACGCAGTATTTT. Its protein is CASEPLAGSSTDTQYF. The chain links TRBV7-2 to TRBJ2-3; 8 nucleotides line up with TRBD2. From germline, CDR1 is SGHTA and CDR2 FQGNSA. The CDR3 totals 16 residues. J gave up 0 bases and V 8 bases, and 10 bases lay outside the gene matches.